The 20 T cell receptor beta chains below come from one sample, sequenced in a study of blood T cell repertoires in COVID-19. Here immunoSEQ multiplex PCR was the method, and the copy in TCRdb shows in-frame clones only, minus some. In the table there are approximately 390,000 clones, nearly 90% of which are singletons. The sequenced sample was peripheral blood. Receptor source: a man aged 18 to 30 with active or convalescent COVID-19.

The chain combines TRBV10-3 with TRBJ2-2; no reliable D call. V lost 2 bases and J lost 6, with 10 bases in between. Germline-derived CDR1 and CDR2 are ENHRY and SYGVKD. CDR3 length equals 14 residues. CDR3 DNA: TGTGCCATCAGTGAGGTAAGCCGGGCCGGGGAGCTGTTTTTT. Amino acids: CAISEVSRAGELFF.

The chain uses TRBV5-4 and TRBJ1-6; no firm D call. The CDR3 loop spans 19 amino acids. The germline V gene encodes CDR1 SGHNT and CDR2 YYREEE (reference sequence). The V end was cut by 2 bases, the J end by 10 bases, with 28 bases between. The CDR3 loop reads CASSFGIEGGPARRSPLHF. CDR3 sequence (DNA): TGTGCCAGCAGCTTTGGTATTGAGGGAGGGCCCGCACGTCGATCACCCCTCCACTTT.

The chain carries TRBV19 and TRBJ1-3; 7 nucleotides match TRBD1. Germline CDR1 reads LNHDA; CDR2 reads SQIVND (reference sequence). This CDR3 is built from 14 residues. V lost 5 bases, J lost 2 bases, and 3 bases stayed unmatched. The CDR3 spells CASSPQGAGNTIYF. The CDR3 DNA reads as TGTGCCAGTAGTCCCCAGGGGGCTGGAAACACCATATATTTT.

This clone was found once. This chain uses TRBV7-6 with TRBJ2-1, with D unclear. This CDR3 has 13 amino acids. Germline CDR1 reads SGHVS; CDR2 reads FNYEAQ. V was clipped by 3 bases and J by 3 bases, with 6 bases between them. The CDR3 is CASSLRNYNEQFF. In DNA form, the CDR3 reads TGTGCCAGCAGCTTGAGGAACTACAATGAGCAGTTCTTC.

This chain links TRBV6-2 or TRBV6-3 with TRBJ2-7; D is perhaps TRBD1 (6 bases). Trimming took 1 base from V and 0 from J, leaving 13 bases between them. Per germline, CDR1 MNHEY and CDR2 SVGEGT. CDR3 length equals 16 residues. The DNA of the CDR3 is TGTGCCAGCAGTTACTTAGGGGGAGTCCCCTCCTACGAGCAGTACTTC. Amino acids: CASSYLGGVPSYEQYF.

Points on this clone: Other DNA sequences in this specimen translate into the identical CDR3. The V and J genes are TRBV4-3 and TRBJ1-5; 9 positions match TRBD1. Trimming cost V 1 base and J 4 bases; bases outside gene matches: 2. Germline loops: CDR1 LGHNA, CDR2 YSLEER. This CDR3 is built from 15 residues. The CDR3 reads CASSQATGGNQPQHF. The CDR3 nucleotides read TGCGCCAGCAGCCAAGCGACAGGGGGAAATCAGCCCCAGCATTTT.

The chain uses TRBV7-8 and TRBJ1-6, with D maybe TRBD1 (6 bases). Trimming took 3 bases from V and 9 from J, leaving 12 bases between them. The CDR3 covers 14 residues. Germline-derived CDR1 and CDR2 are SGHVS and FQNEAQ. CDR3 DNA: TGTGCCAGCAGCTTGCGGACAGAACCTTCACCCCTCCACTTT. Protein product: CASSLRTEPSPLHF. Combining the CDR3 with reference TRBV7-8 and TRBJ1-6 gives the whole variable domain GAGVSQSPRYKVAKRGQDVALRCDPISGHVSLFWYQQALGQGPEFLTYFQNEAQLDKSGLPSDRFFAERPEGSVSTLKIQRTQQEDSAVYLCASSLRTEPSPLHFGNGTRLTVT.

V and J are TRBV24-1 and TRBJ2-2; 7 nucleotides agree with TRBD1. The trim removed 7 bases at V and 3 bases at J, leaving 4 bases unmatched. The CDR3 consists of 14 residues. Germline V gene data show CDR1 as KGHDR and CDR2 as SFDVKD. The CDR3 here is CATRGDSDTGELFF. CDR3 bases: TGTGCCACCAGGGGGGACAGCGACACCGGGGAGCTGTTTTTT.

This clone was observed a single time. The rearrangement links TRBV24-1 to TRBJ1-2, with D perhaps TRBD1 (5 bases). With 6 bases removed from V and 4 bases from J, the gap between germline ends came to 11 bases. From germline, CDR1 is KGHDR and CDR2 SFDVKD. This CDR3 spans 13 amino acids. The CDR3, as DNA: TGTGCCACCAGTAACGGCAGGGCCTATGGCTACACCTTC. Amino acids: CATSNGRAYGYTF.

The rearrangement uses TRBV24-1 and TRBJ2-3, with a weak D call TRBD1 (6 bases). Trimming removed 4 bases at V and 12 bases at J, with 13 bases between. The CDR3 covers 12 residues. Germline V gene data show CDR1 as KGHDR and CDR2 as SFDVKD. CDR3 DNA sequence: TGTGCCACCAGTGAGCCCGCCGGGACACAGTATTTT. The encoded protein is CATSEPAGTQYF.

The chain uses TRBV21-1 and TRBJ1-5; the D call of TRBD1 is as the table states it, not checked on the DNA. TRBV21-1 is a documented pseudogene. The CDR3 spans 18 residues. This CDR3 is CASSRRGLGGRGNQPQHF. CDR3 coding DNA: TGTGCCAGCAGCAGAAGGGGCTTAGGGGGCAGAGGCAATCAGCCCCAGCATTTT.

This chain links TRBV7-9 with TRBJ2-7; a possible D gene is TRBD2 (7 bases). The V end lost 6 bases, the J end lost 6 bases, and 21 bases lay between the germline ends. The germline V gene encodes CDR1 SEHNR and CDR2 FQNEAQ (reference sequence). The CDR3 is made up of 15 amino acids. This CDR3 is CASSYPAGGRLEQYF. The CDR3 DNA reads as TGTGCCAGCAGTTATCCTGCCGGGGGGCGCCTCGAGCAGTACTTC.

Of note for this clone: Distinct nucleotide sequences in the sample also encode this CDR3. V usage is TRBV6-5 and J usage is TRBJ1-4; possible D gene TRBD1, 6 bases. Trimming shortened V by 0 bases and J by 5 bases, and 10 bases separated the two germline ends. CDR1 is MNHEY, CDR2 SVGAGI, per germline. This CDR3 is built from 15 residues. CDR3 nucleotide sequence: TGTGCCAGCAGTTACTCCGGGGGGCTAAATGAAAAACTGTTTTTT. The encoded protein is CASSYSGGLNEKLFF.

The table lists this clone with a count of one. The chain couples TRBV2 to TRBJ1-1; D is uncertain. Between the trimmed V and J ends, which lost 11 bases and 3 bases, there was a span of 10 bases. CDR3 length: 11 amino acids. CDR1 is SNHLY, CDR2 FYNNEI, per germline. The CDR3, as DNA: TGTGCCTCCGAGGTTTACACTGAAGCTTTCTTT. Its protein is CASEVYTEAFF.

The chain combines TRBV24-1 with TRBJ2-7, with TRBD2 matching over 10 bases. Trimming took 4 bases from V and 8 from J; bases not matched to a gene: 13. The CDR3 is 16 amino acids. Germline V lookup: CDR1 KGHDR, CDR2 SFDVKD. The CDR3 nucleotides are TGTGCCACCAGTGACCTAGTCCTAGCGGGAGATTGGCAGCAGTACTTC. Its translation is CATSDLVLAGDWQQYF.

J is TRBJ2-4 and V is TRBV19, with TRBD1 identical over 7 bases. The V gene's germline CDR1 is LNHDA and CDR2 SQIVND (reference sequence). V dropped 5 bases and J dropped 0; count of bases not matched to a gene: 16. This CDR3 has 19 amino acids. The CDR3 region is CASSFRRDSVKLAKNIQYF. Here the CDR3 DNA reads TGTGCCAGTAGTTTCCGCCGGGACAGCGTCAAACTAGCCAAAAACATTCAGTACTTC.

This chain links TRBV6-6 with TRBJ2-3, with TRBD1 matching over 7 bases. With 11 bases clipped from V and 5 bases from J, the junction kept 16 bases outside the gene matches. CDR3 length: 15 amino acids. Per the germline V gene, CDR1 is MNHNY and CDR2 is SVGAGI (reference sequence). CDR3 protein: CAGSDLAGGLDTQYF. CDR3 nucleotides: TGTGCCGGATCTGATCTCGCAGGGGGATTAGATACGCAGTATTTT.

This chain uses TRBV6-5 with TRBJ1-4; no reliable D call. CDR1 and CDR2 (germline): MNHEY, SVGAGI. Between the trimmed V and J ends, which lost 6 bases and 0 bases, there was a span of 8 bases. This CDR3 spans 14 amino acids. The CDR3 DNA sequence: TGTGCCAGCAGCAACACCGCAACTAATGAAAAACTGTTTTTT. This sequence encodes CASSNTATNEKLFF.

This rearrangement joins TRBV18 to TRBJ2-7, with 10 bases matching TRBD1. Per the germline V gene, CDR1 is KGHSH and CDR2 is LQKENI. V shed 6 bases and J 4 bases; nucleotides not matched to a gene: 6. The CDR3 runs to 14 residues. The DNA of the CDR3 is TGTGCCAGCTCCTCCGGGACAGGGGAATACGAGCAGTACTTC. It encodes CASSSGTGEYEQYF.

The chain has TRBV24-1 and TRBJ2-3; 7 bases line up with TRBD1. V lost 4 bases, J lost 4 bases, and 4 bases stayed unmatched. This CDR3 has 14 residues. The V gene's germline CDR1 is KGHDR and CDR2 SFDVKD. CDR3 sequence: CATSELGQSDTQYF. The CDR3 coding sequence is TGTGCCACCAGTGAATTGGGACAGTCAGATACGCAGTATTTT.